The 20 T cell receptor beta chains below were found in one sample sequenced in a study of control samples from healthy donors and cancer patients. Assay: immunoSEQ multiplex PCR; the TCRdb copy retains only in-frame clones and omits some. The top ten clones hold over 8.5% of a sample with 75,000 to 95,000 clones, approximately 88% of them seen once. Sequences were obtained from PBMCs. These receptors were collected from a woman aged 45-65 years with colorectal cancer.

V is TRBV5-1 and J is TRBJ2-1, with 7 bases aligning to TRBD1. V shed 4 bases and J 10 bases; nucleotides not matched to a gene: 17. Germline lookup yields CDR1 SGHRS and CDR2 YFSETQ. The CDR3 has 16 amino acids. CDR3 DNA sequence: TGCGCCAGCAGCGATGAGCGACAGGGTAGAAGTAGCGAGCAGTTCTTC. As protein: CASSDERQGRSSEQFF.

The chain is built from TRBV6-5 and TRBJ1-3; possibly TRBD1 for D (5 bases). Germline values: CDR1 MNHEY, CDR2 SVGAGI. The CDR3 extends over 14 amino acids. V gave up 2 bases and J gave up 4 bases, with 9 bases separating them. CDR3 protein: CASSYTGQGNTIYF. The CDR3 DNA reads as TGTGCCAGCAGTTACACGGGGCAGGGAAACACCATATATTTT.

The DNA for the CDR3 is TGTGCCAGCAGTTTAGTCAGGGAAGCTTTCTTT. It encodes CASSLVREAFF. This chain connects TRBV12-3 or TRBV12-4 to TRBJ1-1; D gene unclear. V was clipped by 1 base and J by 8 bases, with 5 bases between them. The CDR3 runs to 11 residues.

Written as DNA, the CDR3 is TGTGCCTGGACTCGGACAGCCAGCTCCTACAATGAGCAGTTCTTC. This gives the protein CAWTRTASSYNEQFF. V gene TRBV30 combines with J gene TRBJ2-1; maybe TRBD1 (6 bases). The CDR3 covers 15 residues. V lost 4 bases, J lost 0 bases, and 13 bases lay in between. Germline CDR1 is GTSNPN and CDR2 is SVGIG (reference sequence).

The chain carries TRBV2 and TRBJ2-5; 12 bases line up with TRBD1. V gave up 8 bases and J gave up 5 bases; unmatched junction bases: 3. In germline, CDR1 is SNHLY, CDR2 FYNNEI. This CDR3 has 13 amino acids. The CDR3 spells CASGTGGTETQYF. The CDR3 DNA sequence: TGTGCCAGCGGGACAGGGGGCACGGAGACCCAGTACTTC. The whole variable domain, filled in from reference TRBV2 and TRBJ2-5, reads EPEVTQTPSHQVTQMGQEVILRCVPISNHLYFYWYRQILGQKVEFLVSFYNNEISEKSEIFDDQFSVERPDGSNFTLKIRSTKLEDSAMYFCASGTGGTETQYFGPGTRLLVL.

The chain recombines TRBV19 with TRBJ2-3; perhaps TRBD2 as D (5 bases). From germline, CDR1 is LNHDA and CDR2 SQIVND (reference sequence). With 3 bases removed from V and 0 bases from J, the gap between germline ends came to 10 bases. There are 15 residues in the CDR3. CDR3 loop: CASSISVSSTDTQYF. CDR3 DNA sequence: TGTGCCAGTAGTATTAGCGTGTCTAGCACAGATACGCAGTATTTT.

This clone was seen a few times. V usage is TRBV2 and J usage is TRBJ2-5, with D perhaps TRBD2 (6 bases). This CDR3 is built from 14 residues. The V end was cut by 2 bases, the J end by 5 bases, with 12 bases between. The V gene's germline CDR1 is SNHLY and CDR2 FYNNEI. DNA for the CDR3: TGTGCCAGCAGTGAAATTCGGGGGATGGAGACCCAGTACTTC. Translating gives CASSEIRGMETQYF.

The CDR3 sequence: CASSLVQGAREAFF. The CDR3, as DNA: TGTGCCAGCAGCTTAGTACAGGGGGCGCGTGAAGCTTTCTTT. This sequence joins TRBV7-2 and TRBJ1-1, with TRBD1 matching 9 bases. The CDR3 runs to 14 residues. J gave up 7 bases and V 1 base, and 4 bases lay outside the gene matches. Per germline, CDR1 SGHTA and CDR2 FQGNSA.

This clone appeared a single time. This chain joins TRBV29-1 and TRBJ2-2, with TRBD2 as a possible D gene (6 bases). The CDR3 sequence is 13 residues long. V shed 4 bases and J shed 7 bases, with 13 bases lying between them. Per germline, CDR1 SQVTM and CDR2 ANQGSEA. DNA for the CDR3: TGCAGCGTTGTGGCGGGGCTCGTCGGGGAGCTGTTTTTT. Residues: CSVVAGLVGELFF.

The CDR3, as DNA: TGTGCCAGCAGTTCCCTCGAGGCGGCCACAGATACGCAGTATTTT. The encoded protein is CASSSLEAATDTQYF. The rearrangement uses TRBV27 and TRBJ2-3; D gene uncertain. The CDR3 is 15 amino acids. V lost 4 bases to trimming and J lost 2 bases, with 13 bases between them. Germline values: CDR1 MNHEY, CDR2 SMNVEV (reference sequence).

The V and J genes are TRBV3-1 (or the pseudogene TRBV3-2) and TRBJ1-2; no definite D call. Germline V gene data show CDR1 as LGHDT and CDR2 as YNNKEL (reference sequence). Trimming removed 1 base at V and 6 bases at J, with 6 bases between. The CDR3 runs to 12 residues. This CDR3 is CASSQVLDGYTF. CDR3 nucleotides: TGTGCCAGCAGCCAAGTATTGGATGGCTACACCTTC.

The V and J genes are TRBV6-2 or TRBV6-3 and TRBJ2-1, with D perhaps matching TRBD2 (6 bases). CDR1 and CDR2 (germline): MNHEY, SVGEGT. The length of the CDR3 is 15 residues. V was trimmed by 4 bases and J by 8 bases, leaving 18 bases between them. The CDR3 protein is CASSWAGLYNDEQFF. The CDR3 DNA follows: TGTGCCAGCAGTTGGGCGGGGTTGTACAATGATGAGCAGTTCTTC.

This clone has just one count. The chain joins TRBV7-2 to TRBJ1-2; D remains unclear. CDR1 and CDR2 (germline): SGHTA, FQGNSA. The V gene lost 3 bases and the J gene lost 8 bases, with 7 bases spanning the gap. This CDR3 spans 11 amino acids. CDR3 sequence: CASSFGSGYTF. CDR3 nucleotides: TGTGCCAGCAGCTTCGGTAGCGGCTACACCTTC.

The rearrangement joins TRBV19 to TRBJ2-2; 8 nucleotides align to TRBD2. CDR1 and CDR2 (germline): LNHDA, SQIVND (reference sequence). CDR3 length equals 16 residues. J was trimmed by 4 bases and V by 2 bases; bases with no gene match: 6. The DNA of the CDR3 is TGTGCCAGTAGTATAACTAGCGGCAGGTCCACCGGGGAGCTGTTTTTT. It codes for CASSITSGRSTGELFF.

This chain connects TRBV5-6 to TRBJ1-2; maybe TRBD1 (5 bases). This CDR3 is 15 amino acids long. Germline CDR1 reads SGHDT; CDR2 reads YYEEEE. V lost 0 bases to trimming and J lost 1 base, with 10 bases between them. CDR3 protein: CASSLVSGGNYGYTF. In nucleotides, the CDR3 is TGTGCCAGCAGCTTGGTTTCCGGGGGTAACTATGGCTACACCTTC.

V usage is TRBV5-1 and J usage is TRBJ2-2, with 13 bases lining up with TRBD2. Germline values: CDR1 SGHRS, CDR2 YFSETQ. CDR3 length equals 17 residues. V lost 4 bases to trimming and J lost 2 bases; unmatched junction nucleotides: 5. In DNA form, the CDR3 reads TGCGCCAGCAGCCCCAGACTAGCGGGGGGCAACACCGGGGAGCTGTTTTTT. Protein sequence: CASSPRLAGGNTGELFF.

This chain links TRBV19 with TRBJ2-2; D remains ambiguous. V lost 4 bases to trimming and J lost 5 bases, with 11 bases between them. This CDR3 has 14 residues. Per the germline V gene, CDR1 is LNHDA and CDR2 is SQIVND (reference sequence). CDR3 in DNA: TGTGCCAGTAGTACCTCGGTGGGTACCGGGGAGCTGTTTTTT. Translated: CASSTSVGTGELFF.

The chain is built from TRBV7-9 and TRBJ1-1; D gene uncertain. Trimming shortened V by 5 bases and J by 3 bases, and 16 bases separated the two germline ends. The germline V gene encodes CDR1 SEHNR and CDR2 FQNEAQ (reference sequence). CDR3 size: 15 residues. The CDR3 DNA follows: TGTGCCAGCAGCCCAGGCCCCGGCGGAGACACTGAAGCTTTCTTT. Translating gives CASSPGPGGDTEAFF.

The chain employs TRBV6-1 and TRBJ2-7; D not certain. The CDR3 totals 11 residues. Per the germline V gene, CDR1 is MNHNS and CDR2 is SASEGT. The V end was cut by 5 bases, the J end by 7 bases, with 9 bases between. CDR3 in DNA: TGTGCCAGCAGTCAACTTTTGGAGCAGTACGTC. Protein product: CASSQLLEQYV.

This chain joins TRBV19 and TRBJ2-3; D might be TRBD2 (6 bases). Trimming took off 7 bases at V and 3 bases at J, with 14 bases between the two ends. The CDR3 extends over 14 amino acids. CDR1 is LNHDA, CDR2 SQIVND, per germline (reference sequence). This CDR3 reads CASNRDGGTDTQYF. Written as DNA, the CDR3 is TGTGCCAGTAACCGTGACGGGGGAACAGATACGCAGTATTTT.